This TCR beta chain is drawn from a study of control samples from healthy donors and cancer patients. TCRdb's table, derived via immunoSEQ multiplex PCR, lists solely in-frame clones and lacks some. This sample has 150,000 to 200,000 clones; about nine tenths occur once, and the top ten carry 2% to 2.5%. Trimming took off 0 bases at V and 0 bases at J, with 12 bases between the two ends. Germline-derived CDR1 and CDR2 are LGHDT and YNNKEL (reference sequence). The CDR3 spans 17 residues. The rearrangement joins TRBV3-1 (or the pseudogene TRBV3-2) to TRBJ1-3; D ambiguous. This receptor was taken from a middle-aged woman in good health. Sample: blood. This CDR3 is CASSQETSWDSGNTIYF. The DNA for the CDR3 is TGTGCCAGCAGCCAAGAAACCTCCTGGGACTCTGGAAACACCATATATTTT.